This record covers a single T cell receptor beta chain. PCR employed 60 Vbeta and 13 Jbeta primers. This table comes from immunoSEQ multiplex PCR, and its TCRdb copy is limited to in-frame clones, with some not included. The repertoire consists of roughly 92,000 clones, with about 80% occurring once and the leading ten covering 32%. The V gene end was trimmed by 0 bases and the J gene end by 6 bases; junction bases not matched to a gene: 6. Germline assignment: CDR1 SGHKS and CDR2 YYEKEE (reference sequence). The CDR3 loop spans 16 amino acids. The data are from a study of cytomegalovirus exposure and HLA in healthy donors.

This rearrangement joins TRBV5-5 to TRBJ2-1, with 10 bases fitting TRBD2. Sequenced sample: PBMCs. This clonotype originated in a man aged 50 to 60 in good health and CMV-seropositive. The CDR3: CASSLEGTSVTNEQFF. The CDR3 bases are TGTGCCAGCAGCTTGGAAGGGACTAGCGTCACCAATGAGCAGTTCTTC.